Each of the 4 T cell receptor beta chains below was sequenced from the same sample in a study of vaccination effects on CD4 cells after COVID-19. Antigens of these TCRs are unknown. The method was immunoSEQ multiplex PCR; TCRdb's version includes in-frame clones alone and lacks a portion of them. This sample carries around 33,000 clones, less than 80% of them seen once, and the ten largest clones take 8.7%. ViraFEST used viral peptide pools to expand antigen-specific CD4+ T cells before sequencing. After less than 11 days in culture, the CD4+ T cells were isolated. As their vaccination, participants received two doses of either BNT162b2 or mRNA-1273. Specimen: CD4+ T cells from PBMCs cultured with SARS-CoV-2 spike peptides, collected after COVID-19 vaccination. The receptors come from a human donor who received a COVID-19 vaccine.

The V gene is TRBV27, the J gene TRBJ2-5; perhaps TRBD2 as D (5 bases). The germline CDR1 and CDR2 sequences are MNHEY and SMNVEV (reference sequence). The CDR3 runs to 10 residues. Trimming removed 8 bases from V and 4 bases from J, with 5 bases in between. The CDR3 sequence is CASGRETQYF. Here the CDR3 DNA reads TGTGCCAGCGGGAGAGAGACCCAGTACTTC.

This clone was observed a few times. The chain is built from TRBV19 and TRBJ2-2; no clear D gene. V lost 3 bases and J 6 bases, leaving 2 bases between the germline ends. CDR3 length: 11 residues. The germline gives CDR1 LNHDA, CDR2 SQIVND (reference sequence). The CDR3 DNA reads TGTGCCAGTAGTATTGCCGGGGAGCTGTTTTTT. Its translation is CASSIAGELFF.

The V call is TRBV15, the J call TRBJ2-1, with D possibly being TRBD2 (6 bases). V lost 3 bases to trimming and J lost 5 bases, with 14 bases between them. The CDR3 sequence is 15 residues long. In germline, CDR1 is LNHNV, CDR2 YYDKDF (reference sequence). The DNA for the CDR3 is TGTGCCACCAGCAGTAACCGGGACTCAGACAATGAGCAGTTCTTC. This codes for CATSSNRDSDNEQFF.

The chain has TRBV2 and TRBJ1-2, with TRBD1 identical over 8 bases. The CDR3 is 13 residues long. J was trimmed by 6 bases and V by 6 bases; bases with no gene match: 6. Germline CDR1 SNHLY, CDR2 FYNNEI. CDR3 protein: CASRPDRVHGYTF. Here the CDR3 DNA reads TGTGCCAGCAGACCGGACAGGGTGCATGGCTACACCTTC.